The 24 T cell receptor beta chains given below trace back to one sample, sequenced in a study of blood T cells in healthy people across ages. It was with a sample-barcoded 5' primer and a J-beta primer mix that a second PCR of roughly 7 to 12 cycles was run. TCRdb recomputed calls from the 5' RACE reads with MiXCR, one row per CDR3 protein. The table has 710,000 or so distinct CDR3 sequences, about 24% seen once. The source material was blood. The receptor set was obtained from a man aged 70-80 years in good health.

The J gene is TRBJ2-2, the V gene TRBV6-6; D unclear. The ends were cut back, 4 bases at V and 8 bases at J, with 11 bases in the middle. Germline V gene data show CDR1 as MNHNY and CDR2 as SVGAGI (reference sequence). The CDR3 is 13 amino acids. The CDR3 DNA reads TGTGCCAGCAGTTTTGCCATCGGAGGGGAGCTGTTTTTT. Encoded protein: CASSFAIGGELFF.

The chain has TRBV18 and TRBJ1-3, with no clear D. V was cut by 2 bases and J by 3 bases, with 8 bases left in between. The V gene's germline CDR1 is KGHSH and CDR2 LQKENI. CDR3 size: 14 residues. CDR3 protein: CASSPTGFGNTIYF. In DNA form, the CDR3 reads TGTGCCAGCTCACCAACGGGGTTTGGAAACACCATATATTTT.

The chain joins TRBV20-1 to TRBJ1-1, with D maybe TRBD1 (6 bases). The V and J ends lost 8 bases and 4 bases respectively, with 14 bases between them. Germline V CDR1 and CDR2: DFQATT, SNEGSKA (reference sequence). This CDR3 has 12 amino acids. The CDR3 protein is CSPGGAGTEAFF. The CDR3, as DNA: TGCAGTCCTGGGGGGGCTGGCACTGAAGCTTTCTTT.

V usage is TRBV3-1 and J usage is TRBJ1-6; 8 nucleotides align to TRBD1. Germline lookup yields CDR1 LGHDT and CDR2 YNNKEL (reference sequence). The CDR3 runs to 17 residues. Losses at the gene ends were 4 bases for V and 0 bases for J; bases not matched to a gene: 5. This chain's CDR3 is CASSPWTGNSYNSPLHF. CDR3 nucleotides: TGTGCCAGCAGCCCCTGGACAGGGAACTCCTATAATTCACCCCTCCACTTT.

Points on this clonotype: The conserved phenylalanine or tryptophan normally closing the CDR3 is absent here, so this likely arose from a read error. CDR3: CASSPDRAELGYTL. The CDR3 DNA sequence: TGTGCCAGCAGTCCGGACAGGGCCGAGCTGGGCTACACCCTC. The chain uses TRBV3-1 and TRBJ1-2; 8 bases line up with TRBD1. The CDR3 consists of 14 residues. Germline V gene lookup returns CDR1 LGHDT and CDR2 YNNKEL (reference sequence). The ends lost 6 bases at V and 8 bases at J; junction bases unmatched: 11.

This chain uses TRBV18 with TRBJ2-3, with TRBD2 matching 11 bases. The CDR3 contains 18 residues. CDR1 is KGHSH and CDR2 is LQKENI in the germline V gene. J gave up 0 bases and V 1 base, and 6 bases lay outside the gene matches. In DNA form, the CDR3 reads TGTGCCAGCTCACCACTTGCGACTAGCGGGGCTAGCACAGATACGCAGTATTTT. Residues: CASSPLATSGASTDTQYF.

There are a few counts of this clonotype. A read error may account for a junction end that differs from germline. The rearrangement joins TRBV7-9 to TRBJ2-5; the match to TRBD1 covers 7 bases. The J call is in doubt because the DNA end fits TRBJ2-1 better. Germline V CDR1 and CDR2: SEHNR, FQNEAQ (reference sequence). The CDR3 runs to 15 residues. This CDR3 reads CASRLDREWTDEQFF. The CDR3 DNA sequence: TGTGCCAGCAGGTTAGACAGGGAATGGACCGATGAGCAGTTCTTC.

This clonotype was recorded a few times. The CDR3 here is CASSRLTTGSMRAGYTF. The CDR3 DNA is TGTGCCAGCAGCCGCCTTACAACAGGGAGCATGAGGGCCGGCTACACCTTC. The chain carries TRBV7-2 and TRBJ1-2; maybe TRBD1 (6 bases). CDR3 length: 17 residues. Looked up from germline, CDR1 is SGHTA and CDR2 is FQGNSA. With 5 bases removed from V and 8 bases from J, the gap between germline ends came to 27 bases.

This clonotype was counted many times. The chain uses TRBV11-3 and TRBJ1-2; no clear D. V lost 2 bases, J lost 2 bases, and 12 bases lay in between. CDR1 is SGHNT and CDR2 is YENEEA in the germline V gene. The CDR3 contains 15 residues. The CDR3: CASSLSPELNYGYTF. In DNA form, the CDR3 reads TGTGCCAGCAGCTTATCCCCAGAACTGAACTATGGCTACACCTTC.

The table lists this clonotype with a few counts. The chain uses TRBV20-1 and TRBJ1-6; 12 nucleotides line up with TRBD1. CDR3 length: 15 residues. V was clipped by 5 bases and J by 9 bases; unmatched bases: 8. Germline V gene sequence: CDR1 DFQATT, CDR2 SNEGSKA (reference sequence). The CDR3 here is CSADPGQGAGSPLHF. The CDR3 DNA reads as TGCAGTGCTGATCCGGGACAGGGGGCGGGTTCACCCCTCCACTTT.

This clonotype was detected a few times. V usage is TRBV4-3 and J usage is TRBJ1-4; D might be TRBD1 (6 bases). V was pared by 0 bases and J by 6 bases, with 11 bases between. Germline loops: CDR1 LGHNA, CDR2 YSLEER. This CDR3 region has 15 residues. The CDR3 protein is CASSQEGGRDEKLFF. The CDR3 DNA follows: TGCGCCAGCAGCCAAGAGGGGGGCCGAGATGAAAAACTGTTTTTT.

V usage is TRBV7-2 and J usage is TRBJ1-3; 8 bases align to TRBD1. Germline V gene data show CDR1 as SGHTA and CDR2 as FQGNSA. This CDR3 spans 18 amino acids. Trimming removed 0 bases from V and 2 bases from J; junction bases left unmatched: 9. CDR3 sequence (DNA): TGTGCCAGCAGCTTAGCGTGGACAGGGATGAGTGCTGGAAACACCATATATTTT. Protein sequence: CASSLAWTGMSAGNTIYF.

This clonotype appeared a few times. The CDR3 nucleotides read TGTGCCAGCAGTGCTTACAGGGGAGCCAACGTCCTGACTTTC. It codes for CASSAYRGANVLTF. The chain is built from TRBV6-1 and TRBJ2-6; 7 nucleotides agree with TRBD1. Trimming cost V 4 bases and J 7 bases; bases outside gene matches: 4. This CDR3 spans 14 amino acids. Germline-derived CDR1 and CDR2 are MNHNS and SASEGT.

The CDR3 loop is CSAREIDRSWDTEAFF. Here the CDR3 DNA reads TGCAGTGCTAGAGAAATCGACAGATCTTGGGACACTGAAGCTTTCTTT. J is TRBJ1-1 and V is TRBV20-1, with D perhaps matching TRBD1 (5 bases). The CDR3 loop spans 16 amino acids. The germline V gene encodes CDR1 DFQATT and CDR2 SNEGSKA (reference sequence). Trimming stripped 0 bases from V and 3 bases from J, with 17 bases between.

This clonotype has more than one count but fewer than ten. V gene TRBV6-5 combines with J gene TRBJ1-2; D unresolved. This CDR3 is 11 amino acids long. Germline lookup yields CDR1 MNHEY and CDR2 SVGAGI. V was pared by 11 bases and J by 3 bases, with 10 bases between. CDR3 in DNA: TGTGCCGCCTTGTTGTACTATGGCTACACCTTC. Amino acids: CAALLYYGYTF.

This clonotype was observed a handful of times. This sequence joins TRBV6-2 or TRBV6-3 and TRBJ1-2; TRBD1 might be the D (5 bases). CDR3 length: 16 amino acids. Deletions cut 4 bases from V and 4 bases from J, with 19 bases between. CDR1 and CDR2 (germline): MNHEY, SVGEGT. The CDR3, as DNA: TGTGCCAGCAGTTCGGACCGGGACCCTAAGCTCTATGGCTACACCTTC. As protein: CASSSDRDPKLYGYTF.

This clonotype was detected once. The rearrangement uses TRBV5-4 and TRBJ2-2, with D possibly TRBD1 on 6 matching bases. CDR3 length equals 16 residues. V lost 0 bases, J lost 7 bases, and 16 bases lay in between. CDR1 and CDR2 (germline): SGHNT, YYREEE (reference sequence). Here the CDR3 reads CASSLVQGFTIGELFF. The CDR3 DNA reads TGTGCCAGCAGCTTGGTACAGGGATTCACCATCGGGGAGCTGTTTTTT.

CDR3 loop: CSARVVLYNEQFF. Here the CDR3 DNA reads TGCAGTGCTAGAGTCGTTTTATACAATGAGCAGTTCTTC. The chain couples TRBV20-1 to TRBJ2-1; unclear D gene. Germline loops: CDR1 DFQATT, CDR2 SNEGSKA (reference sequence). Trimming shortened V by 1 base and J by 4 bases, and 8 bases separated the two germline ends. This CDR3 spans 13 amino acids.

This clonotype was recorded a few times. DNA for the CDR3: TGTGCCAGCAGCTCTGTTGAAAAACTGTTTTTT. Amino acid sequence: CASSSVEKLFF. This chain joins TRBV5-5 and TRBJ1-4; D gene uncertain. Germline loops: CDR1 SGHKS, CDR2 YYEKEE (reference sequence). The CDR3 contains 11 residues. V lost 3 bases and J lost 7, with 4 bases in between.

This sequence joins TRBV15 and TRBJ1-3; unclear D gene. The CDR3 totals 16 residues. CDR1 and CDR2 from the germline V gene are LNHNV and YYDKDF (reference sequence). Trimming pared 0 bases from V and 1 base from J, leaving 10 bases between. The CDR3 coding sequence is TGTGCCACCAGCAGAGACCCCCCTGGATCTGGAAACACCATATATTTT. Encoded protein: CATSRDPPGSGNTIYF.

This clonotype was found a few times. This chain connects TRBV20-1 to TRBJ2-7; 10 nucleotides match TRBD2. The better agreement between TRBJ2-1 and the DNA end casts doubt on the J call. Germline V gene data show CDR1 as DFQATT and CDR2 as SNEGSKA (reference sequence). This CDR3 spans 13 amino acids. The CDR3 is CSKSSGGVNEQFF. CDR3 coding DNA: TGCAGTAAATCTAGCGGGGGTGTGAATGAGCAGTTCTTC.

The genes are TRBV5-6 and TRBJ2-5, with a tentative D call TRBD1 (5 bases). V was shortened by 3 bases and J by 2 bases, with 23 bases between the two germline ends. The CDR3 runs 18 residues. In germline, CDR1 is SGHDT, CDR2 YYEEEE. CDR3 bases: TGTGCCAGCAGCTCCACTTGGGGCCCTGGGTACCGACAAGAGACCCAGTACTTC. This codes for CASSSTWGPGYRQETQYF. The variable domain in full, with the rest retrieved from reference TRBV5-6 and TRBJ2-5, is DAGVTQSPTHLIKTRGQQVTLRCSPKSGHDTVSWYQQALGQGPQFIFQYYEEEERQRGNFPDRFSGHQFPNYSSELNVNALLLGDSALYLCASSSTWGPGYRQETQYFGPGTRLLVL.

CDR3 DNA: TGTGCCAGCAGTTTAGGGCCCCTTGATGGCTACACCTTC. Amino acids: CASSLGPLDGYTF. V usage is TRBV12-3 or TRBV12-4 and J usage is TRBJ1-2; D not certain. Deletions cut 1 base from V and 6 bases from J, with 9 bases between. This CDR3 spans 13 amino acids.

This clonotype was seen ten or more times. This rearrangement joins TRBV29-1 to TRBJ2-5; D might be TRBD2 (6 bases). CDR1 is SQVTM and CDR2 is ANQGSEA in the germline V gene. The V and J ends lost 6 bases and 3 bases respectively, with 14 bases between them. This CDR3 has 13 amino acids. In nucleotides, the CDR3 is TGCAGCGTGAAAGTCGGGGGTGAAGAGACCCAGTACTTC. It encodes CSVKVGGEETQYF.